The 20 T cell receptor beta chains given below trace back to one sample, sequenced in a study of T cells after yellow fever vaccination. TCRdb called the 5' RACE reads again in MiXCR, with one record for every CDR3 protein. The sample records 300,000 to 400,000 distinct CDR3 sequences, more than 5.5% being singletons. Here the sequenced sample was PBMCs, taken 5 days after the yellow fever booster vaccination. These receptors were taken from a man aged 25 to 45 who received the YFV17D yellow fever vaccine.

The chain links TRBV29-1 to TRBJ2-1, with 12 positions matching TRBD1. V lost 4 bases and J lost 8; bases outside the gene matches: 6. This CDR3 contains 14 residues. Germline assignment: CDR1 SQVTM and CDR2 ANQGSEA. The CDR3 reads CSVAGQGAWDEQFF. CDR3 sequence (DNA): TGCAGCGTTGCGGGACAGGGGGCTTGGGATGAGCAGTTCTTC.

This clonotype was seen many times. The chain has TRBV5-1 and TRBJ2-7; TRBD1 agrees at 10 bases. The germline V gene encodes CDR1 SGHRS and CDR2 YFSETQ. This CDR3 is 15 amino acids long. J gave up 2 bases and V 4 bases, and 6 bases lay outside the gene matches. CDR3 amino acids: CASSITGTGAYEQYF. The CDR3, as DNA: TGCGCCAGCAGCATTACCGGGACAGGGGCCTACGAGCAGTACTTC.

The DNA of the CDR3 is TGTGCCAGCAGACTCCGGTGGAGTCCCTACGAGCAGTACTTC. Translating gives CASRLRWSPYEQYF. The chain combines TRBV5-8 with TRBJ2-7, with D uncertain. This CDR3 region has 14 residues. Trimming removed 5 bases at V and 2 bases at J, with 14 bases between. Germline V gene sequence: CDR1 SGHTS, CDR2 YDEGEE. The full variable domain, with the rest looked up from reference TRBV5-8 and TRBJ2-7, is EAGVTQSPTHLIKTRGQQATLRCSPISGHTSVYWYQQALGLGLQFLLWYDEGEERNRGNFPPRFSGRQFPNYSSELNVNALELEDSALYLCASRLRWSPYEQYFGPGTRLTVT.

J is TRBJ1-2 and V is TRBV29-1, with 7 positions matching TRBD1. Germline V lookup: CDR1 SQVTM, CDR2 ANQGSEA. This CDR3 contains 14 residues. Losses at the gene ends were 4 bases for V and 4 bases for J; bases not matched to a gene: 9. CDR3 in amino acids: CSVAATGTAYGYTF. The CDR3 DNA follows: TGCAGCGTTGCAGCGACAGGGACTGCCTATGGCTACACCTTC.

This clonotype turned up a few times. This rearrangement joins TRBV9 to TRBJ1-5; 7 positions agree with TRBD1. This CDR3 comprises 14 residues. From germline, CDR1 is SGDLS and CDR2 YYNGEE. The V gene end was trimmed by 3 bases and the J gene end by 3 bases; junction bases not matched to a gene: 3. The CDR3 DNA reads TGTGCCAGCAGCGCGGGACAGCCCAATCAGCCCCAGCATTTT. It codes for CASSAGQPNQPQHF. Filled out from reference TRBV9 and TRBJ1-5, the complete variable domain reads DSGVTQTPKHLITATGQRVTLRCSPRSGDLSVYWYQQSLDQGLQFLIQYYNGEERAKGNILERFSAQQFPDLHSELNLSSLELGDSALYFCASSAGQPNQPQHFGDGTRLSIL.

The J gene is TRBJ2-7, the V gene TRBV7-2; a weak D match, TRBD2 (6 bases). Germline V gene sequence: CDR1 SGHTA, CDR2 FQGNSA. Trimming removed 5 bases from V and 1 base from J, with 12 bases in between. The CDR3 sequence is 14 residues long. CDR3 coding DNA: TGTGCCAGCAGCCACCGGGACTCATCCTACGAGCAGTACTTC. Its protein product is CASSHRDSSYEQYF.

This clonotype was detected only a few times. This chain connects TRBV2 to TRBJ2-3, with D unresolved. Trimming removed 11 bases from V and 1 base from J, with 19 bases in between. This CDR3 has 15 amino acids. Germline-derived CDR1 and CDR2 are SNHLY and FYNNEI. The CDR3 spells CALRSSTSGTDTQYF. The DNA for the CDR3 is TGTGCCCTACGGAGCTCCACAAGTGGCACAGATACGCAGTATTTT.

Only a few counts were recorded for this clonotype. The V gene is TRBV7-2, the J gene TRBJ1-2; D uncertain. V was pared by 3 bases and J by 5 bases, with 7 bases between. Looked up from germline, CDR1 is SGHTA and CDR2 is FQGNSA. The CDR3 consists of 12 residues. The CDR3 region is CASSFDLYGYTF. Here the CDR3 DNA reads TGTGCCAGCAGCTTCGACCTATATGGCTACACCTTC. Full variable domain (remainder filled in from reference TRBV7-2 and TRBJ1-2): GAGVSQSPSNKVTEKGKDVELRCDPISGHTALYWYRQSLGQGLEFLIYFQGNSAPDKSGLPSDRFSAERTGGSVSTLTIQRTQQEDSAVYLCASSFDLYGYTFGSGTRLTVV.

This clonotype was seen a few times. The genes are TRBV3-1 and TRBJ2-7; D not certain. V was pared by 2 bases and J by 6 bases, with 8 bases between. The CDR3 has 12 residues. Germline V gives CDR1 LGHDT, CDR2 YNNKEL (reference sequence). The CDR3 protein is CASSQQISEQYF. The CDR3 DNA sequence: TGTGCCAGCAGCCAACAGATTTCCGAGCAGTACTTC.

V is TRBV12-3 or TRBV12-4 and J is TRBJ1-1, with D possibly matching TRBD1 (5 bases). This CDR3 has 13 amino acids. V was cut by 3 bases and J by 5 bases, with 10 bases left in between. CDR3: CASSLEGWTEAFF. As DNA, the CDR3 is TGTGCCAGCAGTTTGGAGGGGTGGACTGAAGCTTTCTTT.

This sequence joins TRBV13 and TRBJ2-7; D unresolved. The CDR3 runs to 14 residues. Per germline, CDR1 PRHDT and CDR2 FYEKMQ (reference sequence). V was cut by 5 bases and J by 0 bases, with 11 bases left in between. The CDR3 DNA sequence: TGTGCCAGCAGCAAAAAAGGTGGCTCCTACGAGCAGTACTTC. Its protein product is CASSKKGGSYEQYF.

This clonotype showed up many times. The chain joins TRBV30 to TRBJ2-4; D remains unclear. CDR1 is GTSNPN and CDR2 is SVGIG in the germline V gene (reference sequence). Trimming left V 7 bases short and J 0 bases short, with 13 bases between. CDR3 size: 14 residues. CDR3 DNA: TGTGCCTCAACAAGGGCCTCAGCCAAAAACATTCAGTACTTC. Its protein is CASTRASAKNIQYF.

This clonotype has a handful of counts. This rearrangement joins TRBV5-6 to TRBJ2-2; 9 nucleotides align to TRBD1. V lost 5 bases to trimming and J lost 0 bases; unmatched junction nucleotides: 2. CDR3 size: 15 residues. Germline V lookup: CDR1 SGHDT, CDR2 YYEEEE. The CDR3 region has the DNA TGTGCCAGCAGGCGACAGGGGGCGAACACCGGGGAGCTGTTTTTT. It specifies CASRRQGANTGELFF. Full variable domain (rest looked up from reference TRBV5-6 and TRBJ2-2): DAGVTQSPTHLIKTRGQQVTLRCSPKSGHDTVSWYQQALGQGPQFIFQYYEEEERQRGNFPDRFSGHQFPNYSSELNVNALLLGDSALYLCASRRQGANTGELFFGEGSRLTVL.

Ten or more counts support this clonotype. This chain connects TRBV6-2 or TRBV6-3 to TRBJ2-7, with D maybe TRBD1 (7 bases). The CDR3 runs to 14 residues. Germline V gives CDR1 MNHEY, CDR2 SVGEGT. V shed 7 bases and J shed 2 bases, with 15 bases lying between them. CDR3 sequence: CASNAGGSTYEQYF. Here the CDR3 DNA reads TGTGCCAGCAACGCAGGGGGGTCAACCTACGAGCAGTACTTC.

The chain joins TRBV6-5 to TRBJ1-1; tentatively, D is TRBD1 (6 bases). The CDR3 sequence is 15 residues long. Germline assignment: CDR1 MNHEY and CDR2 SVGAGI. Deletions cut 4 bases from V and 6 bases from J, with 18 bases between. As DNA, the CDR3 is TGTGCCAGCAGTTCGGTGACAGGATTAGGCTCTGAAGCTTTCTTT. Residues: CASSSVTGLGSEAFF.

Ten or more counts support this clonotype. The chain uses TRBV5-1 and TRBJ1-5; 8 bases are shared with TRBD1. The germline gives CDR1 SGHRS, CDR2 YFSETQ. The CDR3 spans 15 residues. Trimming removed 4 bases from V and 2 bases from J; junction bases left unmatched: 5. CDR3 region: CASSPGTGGNQPQHF. CDR3 in DNA: TGCGCCAGCAGCCCCGGGACAGGCGGCAATCAGCCCCAGCATTTT.

The chain has TRBV3-1 and TRBJ1-6, with a weak D call TRBD1 (6 bases). Germline V gene data show CDR1 as LGHDT and CDR2 as YNNKEL (reference sequence). CDR3 length: 14 residues. Trimming left V 5 bases short and J 8 bases short, with 13 bases between. In nucleotides, the CDR3 is TGTGCCAGCAGCGCCGGGACATGGGATTCACCCCTCCACTTT. Amino acid sequence: CASSAGTWDSPLHF. The full variable domain, its missing parts supplied by reference TRBV3-1 and TRBJ1-6, is DTAVSQTPKYLVTQMGNDKSIKCEQNLGHDTMYWYKQDSKKFLKIMFSYNNKELIINETVPNRFSPKSPDKAHLNLHINSLELGDSAVYFCASSAGTWDSPLHFGNGTRLTVT.

The table lists this clonotype with many counts. The J gene is TRBJ2-1, the V gene TRBV9; 12 bases align to TRBD2. Germline V lookup: CDR1 SGDLS, CDR2 YYNGEE. V shed 2 bases, J shed 7 bases, and the junction held 7 bases outside the gene matches. The CDR3 has 16 residues. The DNA of the CDR3 is TGTGCCAGCAGCGTTCCAGGACTAGCGGGAATGAATGAGCAGTTCTTC. As protein: CASSVPGLAGMNEQFF.

This chain connects TRBV20-1 to TRBJ2-5, with D hard to call. The CDR3 contains 13 residues. The V gene's germline CDR1 is DFQATT and CDR2 SNEGSKA (reference sequence). The V end lost 6 bases, the J end lost 5 bases, and 16 bases lay between the germline ends. This CDR3 reads CSAPTQPRETQYF. In DNA form, the CDR3 reads TGCAGTGCCCCGACCCAACCGAGGGAGACCCAGTACTTC.

The J gene is TRBJ1-5, the V gene TRBV4-1; weak D call: TRBD1 (5 bases). The CDR3 is 15 residues long. Germline V lookup: CDR1 MGHRA, CDR2 YSYEKL. Trimming stripped 1 base from V and 7 bases from J, with 14 bases between. The CDR3 nucleotides read TGCGCCAGCAGCCAAGGTTGGGGGGGGGGGCAGCCCCAGCATTTT. This translates into CASSQGWGGGQPQHF.